The clone carrying this TCR beta chain has only a few counts. Its specificity is not known. This specimen belongs to a study of T-cell reconstitution after alpha-beta-depleted transplantation in children. Study-level findings and limits: T cells produced anew were the main source of T-cell counts and diversity one year after transplant.

This CDR3 is built from 13 residues. V was trimmed by 4 bases and J by 7 bases, leaving 10 bases between them. It was with unique molecular identifiers that the TCRbeta library was prepared. TCRdb reanalysed the PCR reads using MiXCR and keeps one entry per CDR3 protein. The data hold about 980,000 distinct CDR3 sequences, with around 30% observed a single time. The V and J genes are TRBV12-3 or TRBV12-4 and TRBJ2-2; D may match TRBD1 or TRBD2 (5 bases each). Sequences were derived from PBMCs, mostly from graft donor cells, sampled 360 days after TCRalphabeta/CD19-depleted stem cell transplant. The sequence was obtained from a boy under three years old who had a stem cell transplant for SCID, so the T cells may come from the graft donor. The CDR3 coding sequence is TGTGCCAGCAGTTCCCGGGACCGCGGGGAGCTGTTTTTT. It yields the protein CASSSRDRGELFF.